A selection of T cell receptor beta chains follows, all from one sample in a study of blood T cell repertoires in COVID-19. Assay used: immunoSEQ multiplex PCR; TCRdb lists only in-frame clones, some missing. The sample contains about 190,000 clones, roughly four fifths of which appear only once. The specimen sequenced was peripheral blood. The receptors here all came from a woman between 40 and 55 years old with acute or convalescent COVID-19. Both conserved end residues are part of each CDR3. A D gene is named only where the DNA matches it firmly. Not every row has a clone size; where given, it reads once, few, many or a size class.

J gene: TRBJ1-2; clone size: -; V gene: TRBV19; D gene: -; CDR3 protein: CASSMGYRESGYTF; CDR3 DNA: TGTGCCAGTAGTATGGGATACAGGGAGAGTGGCTACACCTTC
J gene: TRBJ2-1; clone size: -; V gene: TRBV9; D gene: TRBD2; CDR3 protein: CASSPRRGLAGGNHEQFF; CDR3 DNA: TGTGCCAGCAGCCCACGGAGGGGTCTAGCGGGGGGGAACCATGAGCAGTTCTTC
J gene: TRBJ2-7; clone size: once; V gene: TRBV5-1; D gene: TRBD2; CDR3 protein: CASSSLAGGLYEQYF; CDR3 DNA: TGCGCCAGCAGCTCACTAGCGGGGGGCCTCTACGAGCAGTACTTC
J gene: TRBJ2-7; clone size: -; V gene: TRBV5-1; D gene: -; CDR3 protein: CASSLIGPPGEYF; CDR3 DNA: TGCGCCAGCAGCTTAATCGGACCCCCGGGGGAGTACTTC
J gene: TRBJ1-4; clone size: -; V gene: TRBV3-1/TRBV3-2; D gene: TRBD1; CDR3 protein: CASSFLDRGDEKLFF; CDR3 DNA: TGTGCCAGCAGCTTCCTTGACAGGGGGGATGAAAAACTGTTTTTT
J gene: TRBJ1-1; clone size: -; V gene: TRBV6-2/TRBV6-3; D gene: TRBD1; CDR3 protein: CASSYHVDRLVNTEAFF; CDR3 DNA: TGTGCCAGCAGTTACCACGTGGACAGGTTGGTGAACACTGAAGCTTTCTTT
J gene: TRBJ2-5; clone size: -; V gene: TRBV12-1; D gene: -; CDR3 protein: CASSFAVTGQETQYF; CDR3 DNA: TGTGCCAGCAGCTTTGCGGTGACAGGGCAAGAGACCCAGTACTTC
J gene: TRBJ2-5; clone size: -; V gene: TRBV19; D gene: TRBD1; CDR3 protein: CASSAGQGVWGTQYF; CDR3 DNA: TGTGCCAGTAGTGCCGGACAGGGTGTGTGGGGGACCCAGTACTTC
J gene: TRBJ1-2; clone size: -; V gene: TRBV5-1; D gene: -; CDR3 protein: CASSPPSGGYGYTF; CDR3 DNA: TGCGCCAGCAGCCCCCCGAGTGGTGGCTATGGCTACACCTTC
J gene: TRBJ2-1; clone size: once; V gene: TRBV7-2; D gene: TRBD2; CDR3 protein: CASSPYREVLNEQFF; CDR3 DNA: TGTGCCAGCAGCCCCTATCGGGAGGTACTCAATGAGCAGTTCTTC
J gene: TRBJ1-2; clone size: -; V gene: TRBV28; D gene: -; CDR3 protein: CASSPFWRPRVGDGYTF; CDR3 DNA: TGTGCCAGCAGTCCTTTTTGGAGACCCAGGGTAGGAGATGGCTACACCTTC
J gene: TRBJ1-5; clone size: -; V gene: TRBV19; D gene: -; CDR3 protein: CASSQGGQNQPQHF; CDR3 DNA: TGTGCCAGTAGTCAAGGAGGACAGAATCAGCCCCAGCATTTT
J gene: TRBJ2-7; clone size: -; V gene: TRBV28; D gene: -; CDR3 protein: CASRRQASSYEQYF; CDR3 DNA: TGTGCCAGCCGGAGACAGGCGAGTTCCTACGAGCAGTACTTC
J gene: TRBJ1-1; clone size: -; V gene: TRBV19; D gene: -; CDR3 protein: CASSRTDTNTEAFF; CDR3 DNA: TGTGCCAGTAGTAGGACAGATACGAACACTGAAGCTTTCTTT
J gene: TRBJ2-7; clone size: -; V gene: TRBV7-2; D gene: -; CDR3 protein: CASSVQPPGLQTYEQYF; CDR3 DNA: TGTGCCAGCAGCGTACAACCCCCGGGACTCCAAACCTACGAGCAGTACTTC
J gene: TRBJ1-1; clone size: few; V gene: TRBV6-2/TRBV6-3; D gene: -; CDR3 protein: CASSRLGTLEAFF; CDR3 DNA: TGTGCCAGCAGTCGCCTCGGGACATTAGAAGCTTTCTTT
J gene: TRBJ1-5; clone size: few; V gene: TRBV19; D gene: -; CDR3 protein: CASTQASNQPQHF; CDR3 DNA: TGTGCCAGCACCCAGGCCAGCAATCAGCCCCAGCATTTT
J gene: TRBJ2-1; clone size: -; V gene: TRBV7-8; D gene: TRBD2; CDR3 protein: CASSLMWGLVKNEQFF; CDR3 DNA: TGTGCCAGCAGCTTAATGTGGGGACTAGTTAAAAATGAGCAGTTCTTC
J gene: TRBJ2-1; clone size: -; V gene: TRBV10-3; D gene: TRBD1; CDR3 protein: CAISDQTGESSYNEQFF; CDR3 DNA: TGTGCCATCAGTGACCAGACAGGGGAAAGCTCCTACAATGAGCAGTTCTTC
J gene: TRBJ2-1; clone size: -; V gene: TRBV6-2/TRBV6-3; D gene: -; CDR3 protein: CASSSSGYSYNEQFF; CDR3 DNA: TGTGCCAGCAGCTCCAGCGGGTATTCCTACAATGAGCAGTTCTTC
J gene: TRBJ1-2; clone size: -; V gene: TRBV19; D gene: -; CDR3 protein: CASSSPQRGSHGYTF; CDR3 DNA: TGTGCCAGTTCTTCTCCTCAGCGGGGCTCCCATGGCTACACCTTC
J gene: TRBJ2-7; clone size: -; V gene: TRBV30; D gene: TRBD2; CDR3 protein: CAWRLAGGLYEQYF; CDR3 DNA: TGTGCCTGGAGACTAGCGGGAGGTCTGTACGAGCAGTACTTC
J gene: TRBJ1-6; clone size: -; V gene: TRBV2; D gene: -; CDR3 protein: CASSGRGGDPLHF; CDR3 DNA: TGTGCCAGCAGTGGAAGGGGGGGGGACCCCCTCCACTTT
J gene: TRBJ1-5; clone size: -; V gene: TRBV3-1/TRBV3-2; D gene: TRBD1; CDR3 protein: CASSQGWNRGYQPQHF; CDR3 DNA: TGTGCCAGCAGCCAAGGTTGGAACAGGGGTTATCAGCCCCAGCATTTT
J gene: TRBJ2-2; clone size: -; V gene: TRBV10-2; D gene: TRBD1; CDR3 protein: CASSESLGTVPGELFF; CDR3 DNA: TGCGCCAGCAGTGAGTCTCTTGGGACAGTACCCGGGGAGCTGTTTTTT
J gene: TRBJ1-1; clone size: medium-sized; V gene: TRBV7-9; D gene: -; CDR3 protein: CASSLTAENTEAFF; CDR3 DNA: TGTGCCAGCAGCTTAACTGCTGAGAACACTGAAGCTTTCTTT
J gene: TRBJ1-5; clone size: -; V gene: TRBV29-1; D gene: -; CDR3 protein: CSVEGDNNQPQHF; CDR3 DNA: TGCAGCGTTGAGGGGGACAACAATCAGCCCCAGCATTTT
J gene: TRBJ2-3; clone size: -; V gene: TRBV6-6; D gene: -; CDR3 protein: CASSGALETDTQYF; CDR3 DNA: TGTGCCAGCAGTGGGGCCCTAGAAACAGATACGCAGTATTTT
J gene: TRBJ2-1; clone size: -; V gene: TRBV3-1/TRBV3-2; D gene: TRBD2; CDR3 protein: CASSPGLAGGNEFF; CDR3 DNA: TGTGCCAGCAGCCCGGGACTAGCGGGAGGGAATGAGTTCTTC
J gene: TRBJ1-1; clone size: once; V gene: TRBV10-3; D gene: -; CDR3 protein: CATLRGGTEAFF; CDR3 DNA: TGTGCCACTCTTCGAGGTGGGACTGAAGCTTTCTTT
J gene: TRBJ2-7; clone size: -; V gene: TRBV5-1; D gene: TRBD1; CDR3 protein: CASSLERQGYEQYF; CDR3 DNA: TGCGCCAGCAGCTTGGAAAGACAGGGCTACGAGCAGTACTTC
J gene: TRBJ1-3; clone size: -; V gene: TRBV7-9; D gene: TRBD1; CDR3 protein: CASSLGQGRDTIYF; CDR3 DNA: TGTGCCAGCAGCTTAGGACAGGGGAGGGACACCATATATTTT
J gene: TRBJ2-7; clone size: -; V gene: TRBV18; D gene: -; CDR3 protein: CASSEGLQTYEQYF; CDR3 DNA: TGTGCCAGCTCAGAGGGACTGCAAACCTACGAGCAGTACTTC
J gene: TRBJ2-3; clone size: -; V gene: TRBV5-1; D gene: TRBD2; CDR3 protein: CASSRTSGGASTDTQYF; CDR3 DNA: TGCGCCAGCAGTCGGACTAGCGGGGGGGCTAGCACAGATACGCAGTATTTT
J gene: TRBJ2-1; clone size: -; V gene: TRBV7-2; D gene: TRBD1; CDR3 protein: CASSRDRLGEQFF; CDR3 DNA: TGTGCCAGCAGCCGGGACAGACTTGGGGAGCAGTTCTTC
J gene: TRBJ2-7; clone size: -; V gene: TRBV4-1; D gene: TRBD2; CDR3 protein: CASSQEGGLAGVWTYEQYF; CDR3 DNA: TGCGCCAGCAGCCAAGAGGGGGGACTAGCGGGAGTATGGACCTACGAGCAGTACTTC
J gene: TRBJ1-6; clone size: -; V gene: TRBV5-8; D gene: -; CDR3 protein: CASSFGGNSPLHF; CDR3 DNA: TGTGCCAGCAGCTTCGGAGGTAATTCACCCCTCCACTTT
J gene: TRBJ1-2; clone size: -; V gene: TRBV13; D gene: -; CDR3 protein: CASSGDGVYYGYTF; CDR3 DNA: TGTGCCAGCAGCGGAGACGGGGTCTACTATGGCTACACCTTC
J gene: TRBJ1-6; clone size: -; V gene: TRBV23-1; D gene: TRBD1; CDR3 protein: CASSQSGYPGQGSPLHF; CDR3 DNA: TGCGCCAGCAGTCAATCTGGGTACCCGGGACAGGGTTCACCCCTCCACTTT
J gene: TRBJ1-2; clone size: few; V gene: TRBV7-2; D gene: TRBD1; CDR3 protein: CASSLRGQGAHGYTF; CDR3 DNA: TGTGCCAGCAGCTTAAGGGGACAGGGGGCGCATGGCTACACCTTC
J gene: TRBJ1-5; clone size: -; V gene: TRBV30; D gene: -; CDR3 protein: CAWSSGINQPQHF; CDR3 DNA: TGTGCCTGGAGTTCAGGGATTAATCAGCCCCAGCATTTT
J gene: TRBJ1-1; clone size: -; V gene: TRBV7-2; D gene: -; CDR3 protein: CASSLFRMNTEAFF; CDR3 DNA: TGTGCCAGCAGCTTGTTCAGGATGAACACTGAAGCTTTCTTT